One sample yielded the 15 T cell receptor beta chains listed below, sequenced in a study of T cell repertoires and HLA-DP antigens. The data were produced by immunoSEQ multiplex PCR, yet TCRdb's version contains in-frame clones alone and is incomplete. The table shows some 110,000 clones, with roughly 92% occurring only once. For these TCRs, the target antigens are not known. The sample taken for sequencing was CD4+ T cells from PBMCs. These receptors all come from a woman in her late teens or twenties in good health and CMV-seronegative.

The chain couples TRBV6-6 to TRBJ2-7; D possibly corresponds to TRBD1 (6 bases). This CDR3 spans 14 amino acids. Trimming shortened V by 5 bases and J by 1 base, and 12 bases separated the two germline ends. Germline-derived CDR1 and CDR2 are MNHNY and SVGAGI (reference sequence). The CDR3 spells CASSPRTESYEQYF. In nucleotides, the CDR3 is TGTGCCAGCAGTCCAAGGACAGAATCCTACGAGCAGTACTTC.

V gene TRBV7-2 combines with J gene TRBJ1-5; D is undetermined. Trimming took 5 bases from V and 6 from J, leaving 11 bases between them. The CDR3 length is 13 residues. In germline, CDR1 is SGHTA, CDR2 FQGNSA. CDR3 nucleotide sequence: TGTGCCAGCAGCGGGGAGGGCGGTCAGCCCCAGCATTTT. Amino acid sequence: CASSGEGGQPQHF. The whole variable domain, remainder taken from reference TRBV7-2 and TRBJ1-5, is GAGVSQSPSNKVTEKGKDVELRCDPISGHTALYWYRQSLGQGLEFLIYFQGNSAPDKSGLPSDRFSAERTGGSVSTLTIQRTQQEDSAVYLCASSGEGGQPQHFGDGTRLSIL.

V is TRBV4-2 and J is TRBJ2-2, with D possibly matching TRBD1 (6 bases). Germline CDR1 is LGHNA and CDR2 is YNFKEQ. Trimming shortened V by 7 bases and J by 1 base, and 10 bases separated the two germline ends. CDR3 length equals 14 residues. CDR3 loop: CASTETGNTGELFF. In nucleotides, the CDR3 is TGTGCCAGCACTGAGACAGGGAACACCGGGGAGCTGTTTTTT.

This clone was observed once. This chain links TRBV29-1 with TRBJ2-3; no reliable D call. V shed 1 base and J shed 2 bases, with 7 bases lying between them. The germline V gene encodes CDR1 SQVTM and CDR2 ANQGSEA. The CDR3 contains 13 residues. Here the CDR3 reads CSVEVQITDTQYF. The CDR3 nucleotides read TGCAGCGTTGAAGTACAAATCACAGATACGCAGTATTTT.

This clone was detected once. The chain joins TRBV5-6 to TRBJ2-5; TRBD2 matches 10 bases. The V gene's germline CDR1 is SGHDT and CDR2 YYEEEE. Trimming removed 0 bases from V and 1 base from J; junction bases left unmatched: 0. The CDR3 covers 15 residues. The CDR3 DNA sequence: TGTGCCAGCAGCTTGGGACTAGCGGGCCAAGAGACCCAGTACTTC. It specifies CASSLGLAGQETQYF.

This clone was detected once. The chain couples TRBV7-8 to TRBJ2-2; 8 bases line up with TRBD1. V gave up 5 bases and J gave up 3 bases; unmatched junction bases: 2. The CDR3 runs to 14 residues. CDR1 and CDR2 (germline): SGHVS, FQNEAQ. CDR3 sequence: CASSPDRDTGELFF. The CDR3 DNA is TGTGCCAGCAGCCCGGACAGGGACACCGGGGAGCTGTTTTTT.

This chain joins TRBV29-1 and TRBJ1-2; a weak D match, TRBD1 (6 bases). Germline CDR1 is SQVTM and CDR2 is ANQGSEA. The CDR3 consists of 12 residues. Trimming left V 4 bases short and J 7 bases short, with 13 bases between. CDR3 DNA: TGCAGCGTTGTAGAGGGGGTTGCTGGCTACACCTTC. Its translation: CSVVEGVAGYTF. The whole variable domain, filled in from reference TRBV29-1 and TRBJ1-2, reads SAVISQKPSRDICQRGTSLTIQCQVDSQVTMMFWYRQQPGQSLTLIATANQGSEATYESGFVIDKFPISRPNLTFSTLTVSNMSPEDSSIYLCSVVEGVAGYTFGSGTRLTVV.

The rearrangement links TRBV4-3 to TRBJ2-2; D call uncertain. Germline CDR1 reads LGHNA; CDR2 reads YSLEER. V was clipped by 0 bases and J by 6 bases, with 5 bases between them. CDR3 length: 13 residues. The CDR3, as DNA: TGCGCCAGCAGCCAAGATCCCCCCGGGGAGCTGTTTTTT. Its translation is CASSQDPPGELFF.

This chain links TRBV6-5 with TRBJ1-2; TRBD1 matches at 10 bases. The J segment lost 2 bases and the V segment lost 6 bases, leaving 6 bases of the junction unmatched. CDR1 and CDR2 from the germline V gene are MNHEY and SVGAGI. The CDR3 totals 15 residues. CDR3 residues: CASSSPGQGNYGYTF. CDR3 in DNA: TGTGCCAGCAGCTCCCCGGGACAGGGGAACTATGGCTACACCTTC.

This chain uses TRBV6-5 with TRBJ1-2, with 9 bases that match TRBD1. Germline CDR1 is MNHEY and CDR2 is SVGAGI. The junction had 6 bases not matched to a gene; V was cut back by 2 bases and J by 8 bases. The length of the CDR3 is 14 residues. CDR3 protein: CASSYIQGATGYTF. CDR3 sequence (DNA): TGTGCCAGCAGTTACATACAGGGGGCCACGGGCTACACCTTC.

The V call is TRBV5-4, the J call TRBJ1-2; D uncertain. V was clipped by 2 bases and J by 7 bases, with 15 bases between them. Germline CDR1 SGHNT, CDR2 YYREEE (reference sequence). This CDR3 is 14 amino acids long. The CDR3 protein is CASSLTRLPGGYTF. The CDR3 DNA reads TGTGCCAGCAGCTTAACTAGACTCCCGGGTGGCTACACCTTC.

The chain is built from TRBV5-1 and TRBJ1-5; D unresolved. The CDR3 runs to 15 residues. V was cut by 0 bases and J by 4 bases, with 11 bases left in between. The germline CDR1 and CDR2 sequences are SGHRS and YFSETQ. The CDR3 DNA sequence: TGCGCCAGCAGCTTGGAGGGCAGCCATAATCAGCCCCAGCATTTT. Translated: CASSLEGSHNQPQHF.

This chain uses TRBV29-1 with TRBJ2-5; D is possibly TRBD1 (6 bases). The CDR3 totals 16 residues. V was clipped by 4 bases and J by 4 bases, with 22 bases between them. CDR1 SQVTM and CDR2 ANQGSEA come from the germline V gene. The CDR3 nucleotides are TGCAGCGTTGTCGTTGGGTCGGCAGGGGTTGCAGAGACCCAGTACTTC. It translates to CSVVVGSAGVAETQYF. Full variable domain (remainder filled in from reference TRBV29-1 and TRBJ2-5): SAVISQKPSRDICQRGTSLTIQCQVDSQVTMMFWYRQQPGQSLTLIATANQGSEATYESGFVIDKFPISRPNLTFSTLTVSNMSPEDSSIYLCSVVVGSAGVAETQYFGPGTRLLVL.

The chain carries TRBV18 and TRBJ1-6; no definite D call. This CDR3 has 14 amino acids. The V gene lost 6 bases and the J gene lost 9 bases, with 15 bases spanning the gap. Germline CDR1 KGHSH, CDR2 LQKENI. CDR3 loop: CASSSGYRGSPLHF. The CDR3 nucleotides are TGTGCCAGCTCGTCGGGCTACCGCGGTTCACCCCTCCACTTT.

The genes are TRBV7-2 and TRBJ1-3; D not certain. From germline, CDR1 is SGHTA and CDR2 FQGNSA. This CDR3 is 14 amino acids long. V was pared by 2 bases and J by 4 bases, with 9 bases between. The chain's CDR3 is CASSLHTAGNTIYF. DNA for the CDR3: TGTGCCAGCAGCTTACACACGGCGGGAAACACCATATATTTT.